These 27 T cell receptor beta chains came from one sample sequenced in a study of T cells after yellow fever vaccination. MiXCR, applied by TCRdb to the 5' RACE reads, yields one record per CDR3 protein. The profile shows roughly 65,000 distinct CDR3 sequences, 4.5% to 7.5% of them singletons. The starting material was CD4+ T cells sorted from PBMCs, obtained more than 13 days after the first yellow fever vaccination. These receptors originate from a young man who received the YFV17D yellow fever vaccine.

The CDR3 sequence is CASTFPGGQHTGELFF. DNA for the CDR3: TGTGCCAGCACCTTCCCAGGAGGGCAGCACACCGGGGAGCTGTTTTTT. The chain carries TRBV12-3 or TRBV12-4 and TRBJ2-2; D may be TRBD2 (6 bases). V dropped 7 bases and J dropped 3 bases, with 18 bases sitting between them. The CDR3 contains 16 residues.

This clonotype was recorded at least ten times. This sequence joins TRBV15 and TRBJ2-5; D gene uncertain. Germline assignment: CDR1 LNHNV and CDR2 YYDKDF (reference sequence). The CDR3 totals 13 residues. With 0 bases removed from V and 7 bases from J, the gap between germline ends came to 9 bases. The CDR3 sequence is CATSRDPLGTQYF. The CDR3 coding sequence is TGTGCCACCAGCAGAGATCCCTTGGGGACCCAGTACTTC.

In its sample, this clonotype was seen many times. This chain connects TRBV4-3 to TRBJ2-2; D call uncertain. The V end was cut by 5 bases, the J end by 4 bases, with 11 bases between. CDR1 LGHNA and CDR2 YSLEER come from the germline V gene. CDR3 size: 14 residues. The CDR3 reads CASSTFESTGELFF. Here the CDR3 DNA reads TGCGCCAGCAGCACATTCGAGAGCACCGGGGAGCTGTTTTTT.

There are many counts of this clonotype. The chain employs TRBV5-1 and TRBJ1-3, with D possibly matching TRBD1 (5 bases). Trimming removed 2 bases from V and 4 bases from J, with 13 bases in between. This CDR3 is 15 amino acids long. Germline CDR1 is SGHRS and CDR2 is YFSETQ. In DNA form, the CDR3 reads TGCGCCAGCAGCTTTCTTCCGGGACGGGGAAACACCATATATTTT. Amino acids: CASSFLPGRGNTIYF.

This clonotype was picked up many times. This chain links TRBV5-1 with TRBJ1-1; D is uncertain. Trimming left V 1 base short and J 6 bases short, with 10 bases between. The CDR3 consists of 13 residues. Germline values: CDR1 SGHRS, CDR2 YFSETQ. CDR3 sequence reads: CASSLRAGSEAFF. In DNA form, the CDR3 reads TGCGCCAGCAGCTTGCGCGCGGGCTCTGAAGCTTTCTTT.

This clonotype was counted between two and nine times. The V call is TRBV12-3 or TRBV12-4, the J call TRBJ2-7, with 10 positions matching TRBD2. The CDR3 has 15 residues. With V trimmed by 3 bases and J by 2 bases, 4 bases remained unmatched. The CDR3 sequence: CASSLRTSGPYEQYF. The CDR3 DNA reads TGTGCCAGCAGTTTGAGGACTAGCGGTCCCTACGAGCAGTACTTC.

Turning to this clonotype: Being one base from a much bigger clone, this may be a read error. The genes are TRBV7-2 and TRBJ2-4; no reliable D call. Germline CDR1 SGHTA, CDR2 FQGNSA. This CDR3 is 14 amino acids long. V lost 1 base, J lost 7 bases, and 11 bases lay in between. In nucleotides, the CDR3 is TGTGCCAGCAGCTTAGGGATAAGCGCGAACATTCAGTACTTC. Amino acid sequence: CASSLGISANIQYF.

This clonotype was recorded many times. The chain couples TRBV5-1 to TRBJ2-2, with TRBD1 matching over 10 bases. Germline assignment: CDR1 SGHRS and CDR2 YFSETQ. V lost 4 bases to trimming and J lost 7 bases; unmatched junction nucleotides: 7. The CDR3 extends over 15 amino acids. CDR3 loop: CASSLDRGLNGELFF. CDR3 nucleotides: TGCGCCAGCAGCCTCGACAGGGGGCTGAACGGGGAGCTGTTTTTT.

This chain uses TRBV7-3 with TRBJ2-2; 9 bases align to TRBD1. V lost 5 bases to trimming and J lost 4 bases; unmatched junction nucleotides: 8. The CDR3 runs 16 residues. The V gene's germline CDR1 is SGHTA and CDR2 FQGTGA. The CDR3 loop is CASSPRQGVSTGELFF. CDR3 sequence (DNA): TGTGCCAGCAGCCCTCGACAGGGGGTGAGCACCGGGGAGCTGTTTTTT.

This clonotype was recorded many times. The gene calls are TRBV12-3 or TRBV12-4 and TRBJ1-1; D is possibly TRBD1 (6 bases). The CDR3 is 13 residues long. Trimming stripped 8 bases from V and 1 base from J, with 11 bases between. This chain's CDR3 is CASPTGRNTEAFF. CDR3 sequence (DNA): TGTGCCAGCCCAACAGGGAGGAACACTGAAGCTTTCTTT.

This clonotype was found many times. V gene TRBV11-2 combines with J gene TRBJ1-1; D is uncertain. V dropped 0 bases and J dropped 3 bases, with 5 bases sitting between them. Germline loops: CDR1 SGHAT, CDR2 FQNNGV. The CDR3 runs to 13 residues. CDR3 DNA: TGTGCCAGCAGCTTAGACGGCTACACTGAAGCTTTCTTT. Protein: CASSLDGYTEAFF. Full variable domain (missing parts from reference TRBV11-2 and TRBJ1-1): EAGVAQSPRYKIIEKRQSVAFWCNPISGHATLYWYQQILGQGPKLLIQFQNNGVVDDSQLPKDRFSAERLKGVDSTLKIQPAKLEDSAVYLCASSLDGYTEAFFGQGTRLTVV.

This clonotype came up many times. The chain is built from TRBV7-2 and TRBJ2-3; D gene unclear. The CDR3 is made up of 14 amino acids. V gave up 5 bases and J gave up 2 bases, with 11 bases separating them. In germline, CDR1 is SGHTA, CDR2 FQGNSA. CDR3 residues: CASSPDYYTDTQYF. CDR3 nucleotides: TGTGCCAGCAGCCCGGATTACTACACAGATACGCAGTATTTT.

In this sample, this clonotype turned up many times. V and J are TRBV11-1 and TRBJ2-2, with 8 bases identical to TRBD1. Trimming took 5 bases from V and 0 from J; bases not matched to a gene: 5. CDR3 length: 16 amino acids. CDR1 is SGHAT, CDR2 FQDESV, per germline (reference sequence). The CDR3, as DNA: TGTGCCAGCAGCCCTTGGGGACAGGCGAACACCGGGGAGCTGTTTTTT. Translation: CASSPWGQANTGELFF.

This clonotype has a count of ten or more. This chain uses TRBV24-1 with TRBJ2-3; 14 bases match TRBD2. The CDR3 contains 19 residues. Germline V gene lookup returns CDR1 KGHDR and CDR2 SFDVKD. Unmatched junction bases numbered 10, after V lost 4 bases and J lost 2 bases. CDR3 residues: CATSDPGLAGGHYTDTQYF. The CDR3 DNA reads TGTGCCACCAGTGACCCTGGACTAGCGGGGGGCCATTACACAGATACGCAGTATTTT.

This clonotype was seen ten or more times. The genes are TRBV20-1 and TRBJ1-6, with no clear D. The length of the CDR3 is 14 residues. Germline V gene data show CDR1 as DFQATT and CDR2 as SNEGSKA (reference sequence). The V end lost 5 bases, the J end lost 6 bases, and 14 bases lay between the germline ends. The CDR3 sequence is CSAALPAANSPLHF. CDR3 bases: TGCAGTGCTGCCCTGCCGGCAGCTAATTCACCCCTCCACTTT.

This clonotype has a count of ten or more. V gene TRBV5-1 combines with J gene TRBJ1-3; D unclear. V was cut by 0 bases and J by 4 bases, with 5 bases left in between. The CDR3 totals 13 residues. Germline V lookup: CDR1 SGHRS, CDR2 YFSETQ. The chain's CDR3 is CASSLGQGNTIYF. CDR3 nucleotides: TGCGCCAGCAGCTTGGGCCAGGGAAACACCATATATTTT. The whole variable domain, remainder taken from reference TRBV5-1 and TRBJ1-3, is KAGVTQTPRYLIKTRGQQVTLSCSPISGHRSVSWYQQTPGQGLQFLFEYFSETQRNKGNFPGRFSGRQFSNSRSEMNVSTLELGDSALYLCASSLGQGNTIYFGEGSWLTVV.

In this sample, this clonotype turned up many times. The rearrangement links TRBV5-6 to TRBJ2-2; TRBD2 aligns across 11 bases. V dropped 2 bases and J dropped 5; count of bases not matched to a gene: 5. This CDR3 region has 16 residues. Germline V gives CDR1 SGHDT, CDR2 YYEEEE. The CDR3 DNA is TGTGCCAGCAGCTTTAGCGGGGGGGCTTGGACCGGGGAGCTGTTTTTT. Translated: CASSFSGGAWTGELFF.

V is TRBV30 and J is TRBJ2-5; D is perhaps TRBD1 (5 bases). V dropped 6 bases and J dropped 4 bases, with 15 bases sitting between them. Germline lookup yields CDR1 GTSNPN and CDR2 SVGIG (reference sequence). The CDR3 is 13 residues long. The CDR3 bases are TGTGCCTGTAACCCGCAGGGCAGAGAGACCCAGTACTTC. Translating it yields CACNPQGRETQYF. The full variable domain, its missing parts supplied by reference TRBV30 and TRBJ2-5, is SQTIHQWPATLVQPVGSPLSLECTVEGTSNPNLYWYRQAAGRGLQLLFYSVGIGQISSEVPQNLSASRPQDRQFILSSKKLLLSDSGFYLCACNPQGRETQYFGPGTRLLVL.

This clonotype was recorded many times. The chain links TRBV12-3 or TRBV12-4 to TRBJ1-3; no reliable D call. Between the trimmed V and J ends, which lost 1 base and 4 bases, there was a span of 11 bases. This CDR3 region has 15 residues. The CDR3 coding sequence is TGTGCCAGCAGTTTAGTGGTGGGCTCAGGAAACACCATATATTTT. It is translated as CASSLVVGSGNTIYF.

This clonotype was counted many times. This chain connects TRBV9 to TRBJ2-5; 11 nucleotides line up with TRBD2. The CDR3 extends over 17 amino acids. The V gene end was trimmed by 3 bases and the J gene end by 4 bases; junction bases not matched to a gene: 11. Germline loops: CDR1 SGDLS, CDR2 YYNGEE. The CDR3 nucleotides read TGTGCCAGCAGCGCTACATATAGCGGGGGGGGGAGAGAGACCCAGTACTTC. Protein product: CASSATYSGGGRETQYF.

This clonotype was counted many times. The chain carries TRBV12-3 or TRBV12-4 and TRBJ1-2; TRBD1 is a possible D gene (6 bases). V lost 5 bases, J lost 13 bases, and 17 bases lay in between. This CDR3 is 12 amino acids long. This chain's CDR3 is CASSRQDRWSTF. The CDR3 DNA follows: TGTGCCAGCAGTCGACAGGACCGCTGGAGCACCTTC.

This clonotype was picked up a small number of times. CDR3 amino acids: CASSLGPYTDTQYF. CDR3 sequence (DNA): TGTGCCAGCAGCTTGGGCCCGTACACAGATACGCAGTATTTT. V gene TRBV5-6 combines with J gene TRBJ2-3; D call uncertain. Trimming shortened V by 0 bases and J by 2 bases, and 7 bases separated the two germline ends. The germline V gene encodes CDR1 SGHDT and CDR2 YYEEEE. This CDR3 comprises 14 residues.

The sample holds many counts of this clonotype. The chain uses TRBV4-3 and TRBJ2-3, with 9 bases matching TRBD1. The germline V gene has CDR1 LGHNA and CDR2 YSLEER. The ends lost 0 bases at V and 0 bases at J; junction bases unmatched: 7. This CDR3 comprises 18 residues. CDR3 nucleotide sequence: TGCGCCAGCAGCCAAGATAAGTGGACAGGGGAAAGCACAGATACGCAGTATTTT. Amino acid sequence: CASSQDKWTGESTDTQYF.

In this sample, this clonotype turned up many times. The chain couples TRBV5-1 to TRBJ1-6; 7 bases are shared with TRBD1. With V trimmed by 3 bases and J by 8 bases, 5 bases remained unmatched. Germline values: CDR1 SGHRS, CDR2 YFSETQ. This CDR3 comprises 14 residues. The CDR3 coding sequence is TGCGCCAGCAGCTCCGACAGGGAATATTCACCCCTCCACTTT. Amino acids: CASSSDREYSPLHF.

This clonotype was observed at least ten times. This rearrangement joins TRBV7-9 to TRBJ1-1; D uncertain. Germline CDR1 SEHNR, CDR2 FQNEAQ (reference sequence). The CDR3 has 13 residues. V was clipped by 5 bases and J by 7 bases, with 14 bases between them. CDR3 amino acids: CASSPMQVDEAFF. CDR3 in DNA: TGTGCCAGCAGCCCGATGCAGGTGGATGAAGCTTTCTTT.

This clonotype appeared many times. The rearrangement joins TRBV7-6 to TRBJ2-1; D is possibly TRBD1 or TRBD2 (5 bases each). V lost 1 base and J 9 bases, leaving 25 bases between the germline ends. The CDR3 extends over 18 amino acids. Germline assignment: CDR1 SGHVS and CDR2 FNYEAQ. CDR3 sequence reads: CASSLEGLRGGRRGEQFF. CDR3 nucleotides: TGTGCCAGCAGCTTAGAAGGCCTACGGGGCGGCCGAAGGGGTGAGCAGTTCTTC.

As regards this clonotype: Possible read error: a much larger clone is one base away. This chain connects TRBV7-6 to TRBJ1-5; D gene unclear. Trimming shortened V by 5 bases and J by 13 bases, and 18 bases separated the two germline ends. Germline CDR1 and CDR2: SGHVS and FNYEAQ. This CDR3 contains 13 residues. The CDR3 loop is CASSRLATSLQHF. The CDR3 DNA reads TGTGCCAGCAGCCGGTTGGCTACCAGCTTACAGCATTTT.